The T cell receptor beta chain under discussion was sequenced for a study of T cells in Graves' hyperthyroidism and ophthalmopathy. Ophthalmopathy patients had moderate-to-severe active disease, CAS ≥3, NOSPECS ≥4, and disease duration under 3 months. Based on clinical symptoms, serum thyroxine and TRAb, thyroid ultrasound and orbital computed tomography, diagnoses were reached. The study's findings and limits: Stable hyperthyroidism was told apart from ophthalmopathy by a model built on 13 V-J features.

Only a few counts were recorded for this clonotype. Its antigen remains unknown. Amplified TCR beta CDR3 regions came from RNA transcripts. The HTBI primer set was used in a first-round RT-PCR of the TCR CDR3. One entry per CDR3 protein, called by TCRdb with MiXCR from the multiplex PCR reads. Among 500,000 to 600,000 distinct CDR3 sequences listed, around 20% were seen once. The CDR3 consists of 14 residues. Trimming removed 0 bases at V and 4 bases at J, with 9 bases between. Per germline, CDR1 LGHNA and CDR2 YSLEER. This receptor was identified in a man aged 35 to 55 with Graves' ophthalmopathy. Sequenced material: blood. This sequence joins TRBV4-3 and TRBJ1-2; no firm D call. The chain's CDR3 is CASSQDGSLYGYTF. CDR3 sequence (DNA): TGCGCCAGCAGCCAAGACGGTAGCCTCTATGGCTACACCTTC.